This T cell receptor (beta chain) was documented in a study of shared clonotypes between healthy human individuals. Using immunoSEQ multiplex PCR, the repertoire was profiled, and TCRdb retains in-frame clones only, with some absent. The sample yields millions of clones, around 90% seen once. The germline V gene has CDR1 MNHNY and CDR2 SVGAGI (reference sequence). The CDR3 is made up of 13 amino acids. Trimming took off 6 bases at V and 8 bases at J, with 16 bases between the two ends. The source of this sequence is a man aged 18 to 30 in good health. The sequenced sample consisted of naive CD4+ T cells sorted from blood. Subset of the sample: CD45RA+ positively selected. This chain uses TRBV6-6 with TRBJ1-2, with a weak D call TRBD1 (6 bases). The CDR3 nucleotides read TGTGCCAGCAGCTTCCAGCAGGGGTTAGGCTACACCTTC. It encodes CASSFQQGLGYTF.